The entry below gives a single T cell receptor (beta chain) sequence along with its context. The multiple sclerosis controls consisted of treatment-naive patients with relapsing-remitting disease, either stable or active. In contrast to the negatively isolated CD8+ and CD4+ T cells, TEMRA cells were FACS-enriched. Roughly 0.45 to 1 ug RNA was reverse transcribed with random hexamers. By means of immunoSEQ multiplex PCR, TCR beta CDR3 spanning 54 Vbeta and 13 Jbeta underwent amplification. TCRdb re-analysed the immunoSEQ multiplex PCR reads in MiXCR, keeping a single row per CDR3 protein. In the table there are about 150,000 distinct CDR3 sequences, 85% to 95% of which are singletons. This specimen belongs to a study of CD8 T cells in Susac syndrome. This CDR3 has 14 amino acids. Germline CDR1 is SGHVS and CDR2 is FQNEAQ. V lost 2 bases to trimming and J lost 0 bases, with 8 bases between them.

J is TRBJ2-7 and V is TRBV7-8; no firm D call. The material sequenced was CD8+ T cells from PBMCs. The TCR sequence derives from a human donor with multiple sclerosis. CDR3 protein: CASSLRSYSYEQYF. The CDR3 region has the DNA TGTGCCAGCAGCTTAAGGAGTTACTCCTACGAGCAGTACTTC.